This TCR beta chain was retrieved from a study of cytomegalovirus exposure and HLA in healthy donors. Study-level findings and limits: It has been reported that TCR beta sequences accurately predicted the HLA-A and HLA-B alleles of most subjects. Common viral pathogens seemed, in a later analysis, to connect with several of the most significant clusters. HLA allele associations emerged for around 16,000 TCR beta sequences in a later analysis, at 0.05 false discovery rate. Cytomegalovirus-associated status was assigned to about 170 TCR beta chains.

The CDR3 sequence is 19 residues long. The V gene end was trimmed by 4 bases and the J gene end by 0 bases; junction bases not matched to a gene: 17. The germline CDR1 and CDR2 sequences are SGHTA and FQGNSA. The PCR employed 60 Vbeta primers together with 13 Jbeta primers. Produced via immunoSEQ multiplex PCR; TCRdb's table is partial and in-frame only. The profile shows about 180,000 clones, about four fifths of them singletons. As for this clone: Its cognate antigen is unknown.

Sequenced input: PBMCs. The V and J genes are TRBV7-2 and TRBJ1-1, with 7 positions matching TRBD1. This clonotype was sampled from a young man in good health and CMV-seropositive. CDR3 nucleotides: TGTGCCAGCAGCTCCCGACAGGGTTTTGGGTTTGGGATGAACACTGAAGCTTTCTTT. Amino acids: CASSSRQGFGFGMNTEAFF.